This T cell receptor (beta chain) was found in a study of blood T cell repertoires in COVID-19. Study details: Samples came from the United States, Italy and Spain, spanning acute and convalescent COVID-19. PBMCs, B-cell-depleted T cells, or T cells were the source of the cDNA or gDNA that made up the material.

V was pared by 0 bases and J by 3 bases, with 3 bases between. Germline V lookup: CDR1 SGHRS, CDR2 YFSETQ. CDR3 length: 12 amino acids. Authors' processing steps: By means of reference gene primer amplification, nucleated cell counts were estimated. Here immunoSEQ multiplex PCR was the method, and the copy in TCRdb shows in-frame clones only, minus some. Clone size and V and J calls were adopted from that table, with D and trimming inferred from the DNA. Found here are 30,000 to 40,000 clones, about four fifths of them singletons; the top ten hold 3% to 4%. The sample consisted of peripheral blood. The rearrangement links TRBV5-1 to TRBJ2-5; D is uncertain. The TCR originated in a man aged 50-59 years with acute or convalescent COVID-19. CDR3 nucleotides: TGCGCCAGCAGCTTGGACAAAGAGACCCAGTACTTC. Protein: CASSLDKETQYF.